The 17 T cell receptor beta chains below come from one sample, sequenced in a study of blood T cells in healthy people across ages. With a J-beta primer mix and a sample-barcoded 5' primer, a second PCR ran about 7 to 12 cycles. TCRdb processed the 5' RACE reads anew with MiXCR; each CDR3 protein has one entry. The data show 660,000 or so distinct CDR3 sequences, with under 70% seen just once and around 37% held by the top ten. Sequencing used blood. The receptors here all came from a man aged 60-69 years in good health.

This clonotype was counted between two and nine times. The chain couples TRBV6-5 to TRBJ2-3; the D gene could be TRBD1 or TRBD2 (5 bases each). The germline V gene encodes CDR1 MNHEY and CDR2 SVGAGI. Deletions cut 2 bases from V and 11 bases from J, with 11 bases between. The CDR3 is 12 amino acids. DNA of the CDR3: TGTGCCAGCAGTTACACGCTGGGGGTGCAGTATTTT. It yields the protein CASSYTLGVQYF.

The rearrangement uses TRBV6-5 and TRBJ2-1, with 10 bases that match TRBD1. The length of the CDR3 is 14 residues. J lost 5 bases, V lost 4 bases, and 2 bases had no gene match. Germline assignment: CDR1 MNHEY and CDR2 SVGAGI. The CDR3 DNA is TGTGCCAGCAGTTTGGACAGGGGGAACAATGAGCAGTTCTTC. Its translation: CASSLDRGNNEQFF.

The rearrangement uses TRBV5-1 and TRBJ2-5; D remains unclear. The V gene's germline CDR1 is SGHRS and CDR2 YFSETQ. Between the trimmed V and J ends, which lost 1 base and 2 bases, there was a span of 6 bases. CDR3 length: 13 amino acids. DNA of the CDR3: TGCGCCAGCAGCTTGCTCAAACAAGAGACCCAGTACTTC. Protein sequence: CASSLLKQETQYF.

To note about this clonotype: This sequence may be a read error, since a much larger clone differs from it by one base. The rearrangement links TRBV5-1 to TRBJ2-1; D is unresolved. Germline assignment: CDR1 SGHRS and CDR2 YFSETQ. Trimming pared 0 bases from V and 3 bases from J, leaving 4 bases between. CDR3 length equals 13 residues. Here the CDR3 reads CASSLDNYNEQFF. Here the CDR3 DNA reads TGCGCCAGCAGCTTGGACAACTACAATGAGCAGTTCTTC.

V gene TRBV6-1 combines with J gene TRBJ2-5; the match to TRBD1 covers 8 bases. The CDR3 runs to 14 residues. Germline assignment: CDR1 MNHNS and CDR2 SASEGT. V was pared by 6 bases and J by 4 bases, with 7 bases of the junction left unmatched. The DNA of the CDR3 is TGTGCCAGCAGGACGACAGGGGAAGGAGAGACCCAGTACTTC. This codes for CASRTTGEGETQYF.

The rearrangement links TRBV6-2 or TRBV6-3 to TRBJ2-3; TRBD1 aligns across 8 bases. This CDR3 spans 15 amino acids. V lost 4 bases to trimming and J lost 2 bases; unmatched junction nucleotides: 5. CDR1 MNHEY and CDR2 SVGEGT come from the germline V gene. The DNA for the CDR3 is TGTGCCAGCAGTTTGGACAGGGATAACACAGATACGCAGTATTTT. This gives the protein CASSLDRDNTDTQYF.

This chain uses TRBV6-5 with TRBJ2-6; D not resolved. The CDR3 runs to 15 residues. V was cut by 11 bases and J by 0 bases, with 14 bases left in between. Germline V lookup: CDR1 MNHEY, CDR2 SVGAGI. The CDR3 region has the DNA TGTGCCGTGGGATACATGGGCTCTGGGGCCAACGTCCTGACTTTC. Its translation is CAVGYMGSGANVLTF.

The V and J genes are TRBV6-5 and TRBJ1-4; TRBD1 agrees at 8 bases. CDR1 is MNHEY and CDR2 is SVGAGI in the germline V gene. CDR3 length equals 14 residues. J gave up 4 bases and V 7 bases, and 5 bases lay outside the gene matches. The CDR3 nucleotides read TGTGCCAGCAAGAGGGACAGGCATAATGAAAAACTGTTTTTT. This translates into CASKRDRHNEKLFF.

The genes are TRBV15 and TRBJ2-5; D is possibly TRBD1 (6 bases). The CDR3 runs 16 residues. V lost 1 base and J 5 bases, leaving 17 bases between the germline ends. In germline, CDR1 is LNHNV, CDR2 YYDKDF (reference sequence). CDR3 bases: TGTGCCACCAGCAGAGCTCGGACAGCGACCAGGGAGACCCAGTACTTC. Its protein is CATSRARTATRETQYF.

As to this clonotype: One junction end disagrees with the germline gene, perhaps due to a read error. This chain joins TRBV28 and TRBJ2-3, with TRBD2 identical over 10 bases. CDR3 length: 16 residues. CDR1 is MDHEN and CDR2 is SYDVKM in the germline V gene. In nucleotides, the CDR3 is TGTGCCAGCAGTTCCGCCGCTAGCGGGGGCACAGATACGCAGAATTTT. Residues: CASSSAASGGTDTQNF.

This chain joins TRBV5-1 and TRBJ1-1; 11 nucleotides line up with TRBD1. V lost 3 bases, J lost 3 bases, and 7 bases stayed unmatched. The CDR3 has 16 residues. CDR1 is SGHRS, CDR2 YFSETQ, per germline. The CDR3 region has the DNA TGCGCCAGCAGCTCCCAGGACAGGGGGCTGCACACTGAAGCTTTCTTT. This translates into CASSSQDRGLHTEAFF.

This chain connects TRBV27 to TRBJ1-2; 7 bases are shared with TRBD1. Germline values: CDR1 MNHEY, CDR2 SMNVEV (reference sequence). After removal of 7 bases from V and 7 bases from J, the junction contained 9 bases not matched to a gene. The CDR3 loop spans 13 amino acids. CDR3 DNA sequence: TGTGCCAGCATACAAGGGGCAGGGGGTGGCTACACCTTC. Encoded protein: CASIQGAGGGYTF.

There are a few counts of this clonotype. This rearrangement joins TRBV29-1 to TRBJ2-3, with 7 bases matching TRBD1. This CDR3 is built from 13 residues. CDR1 SQVTM and CDR2 ANQGSEA come from the germline V gene. V lost 7 bases, J lost 0 bases, and 4 bases stayed unmatched. The CDR3: CSGEGQSTDTQYF. CDR3 coding DNA: TGCAGCGGCGAGGGACAGAGCACAGATACGCAGTATTTT.

The chain employs TRBV4-1 and TRBJ1-2; 7 nucleotides align to TRBD1. Unmatched junction bases numbered 11, after V lost 6 bases and J lost 4 bases. The CDR3 is made up of 15 amino acids. Looked up from germline, CDR1 is MGHRA and CDR2 is YSYEKL. CDR3 residues: CASRPEGTASYGYTF. The CDR3 DNA follows: TGCGCCAGCAGGCCCGAGGGGACAGCATCCTATGGCTACACCTTC.

The CDR3 nucleotides are TGCAGTGCTCCAAAGACAGGGGCCGTTGGAGAGACCCAGTACTTC. This codes for CSAPKTGAVGETQYF. The gene calls are TRBV20-1 and TRBJ2-5, with TRBD1 identical over 8 bases. The CDR3 is made up of 15 amino acids. The V and J ends lost 5 bases and 4 bases, in that order; junction bases with no gene match: 12. In germline, CDR1 is DFQATT, CDR2 SNEGSKA (reference sequence).

The gene calls are TRBV15 and TRBJ2-4; no definite D call. The V and J ends lost 0 bases and 9 bases respectively, with 12 bases between them. Per the germline V gene, CDR1 is LNHNV and CDR2 is YYDKDF (reference sequence). The CDR3 has 14 amino acids. CDR3 bases: TGTGCCACCAGCAGAGATGTAACGAGAAGCATTCAGTACTTC. It encodes CATSRDVTRSIQYF. Complete variable domain (other parts from reference TRBV15 and TRBJ2-4): DAMVIQNPRYQVTQFGKPVTLSCSQTLNHNVMYWYQQKSSQAPKLLFHYYDKDFNNEADTPDNFQSRRPNTSFCFLDIRSPGLGDTAMYLCATSRDVTRSIQYFGAGTRLSVL.

This clonotype was recorded many times. V usage is TRBV12-3 or TRBV12-4 and J usage is TRBJ1-2; D is possibly TRBD1 (6 bases). The V end lost 5 bases, the J end lost 6 bases, and 16 bases lay between the germline ends. The CDR3 spans 14 residues. The CDR3 nucleotides are TGTGCCAGCAGTCCCCAGTCGGGGGGCGATGGCTACACCTTC. It translates to CASSPQSGGDGYTF.